The rows below give T cell receptor beta chains drawn from one sample of a study of T cells in Graves' hyperthyroidism and ophthalmopathy. TCRdb processed the multiplex PCR reads anew with MiXCR; each CDR3 protein has one entry. The table lists more than 350,000 distinct CDR3 sequences, about 15% of them singletons, with 32% in the top ten. Sequences were obtained from blood. The receptors here all came from a woman aged 25 to 39 with Graves' hyperthyroidism. Each CDR3 is given with its conserved first and last residue. The D gene is left open where the match is weak. A row's size may be missing; if present it is once, few, many or a size class.

d_call	clone_size	v_call	j_call	cdr3_aa	cdr3_nt
TRBD2	many	TRBV19	TRBJ2-7	CASSISGSSYEQYF	TGTGCCAGCAGTATTAGCGGGAGCTCCTACGAGCAGTACTTC
-	-	TRBV6-1	TRBJ1-3	CASTTSGYSGNTIYF	TGTGCCAGCACAACCTCAGGGTACTCTGGAAACACCATATATTTT
TRBD1	many	TRBV2	TRBJ1-2	CASSPRTGGDGYTF	TGTGCCAGCAGTCCGCGGACAGGGGGGGATGGCTACACCTTC
-	-	TRBV28	TRBJ1-6	CASSLKGNNSPLHF	TGTGCCAGCAGTTTAAAGGGGAACAATTCACCCCTCCACTTT
-	many	TRBV5-1	TRBJ2-3	CASSLVTNDYTDTQYF	TGCGCCAGCAGCTTGGTAACGAATGACTACACAGATACGCAGTATTTT
-	-	TRBV5-1	TRBJ1-6	CASSLGGTGDSPLHF	TGCGCCAGCAGCTTGGGAGGGACCGGGGATTCACCCCTCCACTTT
-	few	TRBV20-1	TRBJ2-7	CSAKDSSRISSYEQYF	TGCAGTGCTAAGGATTCTAGCAGAATAAGCTCCTACGAGCAGTACTTC
TRBD1	many	TRBV7-6	TRBJ2-2	CASSLQGFGSGELFF	TGTGCCAGCAGCCTACAGGGGTTCGGGTCCGGGGAGCTGTTTTTT
-	few	TRBV7-3	TRBJ2-3	CASSSTGPTDTQYF	TGTGCCAGCAGCTCAACAGGGCCCACAGATACGCAGTATTTT
-	many	TRBV13	TRBJ2-3	CASSLRASGTDTQYF	TGTGCCAGCAGCTTACGGGCTAGCGGCACAGATACGCAGTATTTT
-	-	TRBV20-1	TRBJ2-2	CSARDRGRALSGELFF	TGCAGTGCTAGAGATCGCGGCAGGGCCCTTTCCGGGGAGCTGTTTTTT
-	few	TRBV12-3/TRBV12-4	TRBJ2-5	CASSPPGNQETQYF	TGTGCCAGCAGTCCCCCAGGGAACCAAGAGACCCAGTACTTC
TRBD1	-	TRBV25-1	TRBJ2-3	CATALTGGLLDTQYF	TGTGCCACCGCATTGACAGGGGGCCTGCTAGATACGCAGTATTTT
TRBD1	few	TRBV7-8	TRBJ1-4	CASSLEDRENEKLFF	TGTGCCAGCAGCTTAGAAGACAGGGAGAATGAAAAACTGTTTTTT
-	-	TRBV5-1	TRBJ1-6	CASSLVAGINSPLHF	TGCGCCAGCAGCTTGGTGGCAGGGATCAATTCACCCCTCCACTTT
-	many	TRBV10-1	TRBJ2-7	CASSESMEGEGSYEQYF	TGCGCCAGCAGTGAGTCAATGGAGGGGGAGGGTTCCTACGAGCAGTACTTC
TRBD2	-	TRBV3-1	TRBJ2-7	CASSNGLAGVMAGEQYF	TGTGCCAGCAGCAACGGACTAGCGGGAGTAATGGCTGGGGAGCAGTACTTC